Only a few counts were recorded for the clone carrying this T cell receptor beta chain. Its antigen is not identified. With 60 Vbeta and 13 Jbeta primers, the PCR was carried out. Repertoires were generated with immunoSEQ multiplex PCR, while TCRdb's copy carries only in-frame clones and drops some. The sample contains about 130,000 clones, about four fifths of which appear only once. The CDR3 contains 15 residues. The germline V gene encodes CDR1 SEHNR and CDR2 FQNEAQ (reference sequence). Trimming left V 5 bases short and J 1 base short, with 14 bases between. The sample belongs to a study of cytomegalovirus exposure and HLA in healthy donors. Overall study findings and caveats: The authors listed approximately 160 TCR beta chains as cytomegalovirus-associated. In all likelihood, a cluster of highly shared sequence variants was a sequencing artifact. Later findings reportedly placed an Asian-associated ancestry cluster below the approximately 670-donor mean for N-insertions.

The chain is built from TRBV7-9 and TRBJ1-1, with D tentatively TRBD1 (5 bases). This clonotype was sampled from a woman aged 40 to 49 in good health and CMV-seronegative. Specimen: PBMCs. CDR3 region: CASSQKPDRNTEAFF. The CDR3 bases are TGTGCCAGCAGCCAAAAACCCGACAGGAACACTGAAGCTTTCTTT.